Given below is one T cell receptor beta chain in context. These data belong to a study of T cells expressing NK-cell markers. TCRdb re-analyzed the 5' RACE reads; it lists each CDR3 protein once, without DNA. This sample's table reports about 260,000 distinct CDR3 sequences. This CDR3 has 16 residues. The source of this sequence is a man younger than 30 in good health. The chain has TRBV12-3 or TRBV12-4 and TRBJ2-1; the TRBD1 assignment by TCRdb is unverifiable without DNA. Sequenced material: blood T cells: a sorted CD56 or NKG2C T cell subset, CD4+ or CD8+ T cells, or bulk PBMC T cells (not recorded which). CDR3 protein: CASSFSLDTVYNEQFF.